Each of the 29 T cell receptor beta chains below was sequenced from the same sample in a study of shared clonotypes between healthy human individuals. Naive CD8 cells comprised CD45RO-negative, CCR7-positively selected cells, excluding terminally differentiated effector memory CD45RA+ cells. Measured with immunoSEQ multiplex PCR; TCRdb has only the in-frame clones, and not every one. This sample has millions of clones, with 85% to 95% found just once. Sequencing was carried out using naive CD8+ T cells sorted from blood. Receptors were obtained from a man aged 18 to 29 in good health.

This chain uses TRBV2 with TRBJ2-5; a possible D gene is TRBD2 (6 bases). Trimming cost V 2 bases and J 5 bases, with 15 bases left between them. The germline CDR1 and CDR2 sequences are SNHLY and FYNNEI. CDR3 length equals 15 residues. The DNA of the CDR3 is TGTGCCAGCAGTGAACAAGTGGGACTCGGGGAGACCCAGTACTTC. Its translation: CASSEQVGLGETQYF.

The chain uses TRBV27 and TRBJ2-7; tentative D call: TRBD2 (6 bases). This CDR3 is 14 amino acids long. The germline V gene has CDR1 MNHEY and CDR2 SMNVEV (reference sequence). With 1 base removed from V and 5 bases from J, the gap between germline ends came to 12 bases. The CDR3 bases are TGTGCCAGCAGTTTATTGGAGGGGCAGGACGAGCAGTACTTC. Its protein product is CASSLLEGQDEQYF.

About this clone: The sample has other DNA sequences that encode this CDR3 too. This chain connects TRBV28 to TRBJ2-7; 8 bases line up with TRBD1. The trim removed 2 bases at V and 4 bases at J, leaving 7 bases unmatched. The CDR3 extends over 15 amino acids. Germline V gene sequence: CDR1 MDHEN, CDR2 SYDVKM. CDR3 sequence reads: CASSLTSGGSYEQYF. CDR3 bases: TGTGCCAGCAGTTTAACTTCAGGGGGCAGTTACGAGCAGTACTTC. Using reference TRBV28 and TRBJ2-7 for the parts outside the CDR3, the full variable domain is DVKVTQSSRYLVKRTGEKVFLECVQDMDHENMFWYRQDPGLGLRLIYFSYDVKMKEKGDIPEGYSVSREKKERFSLILESASTNQTSMYLCASSLTSGGSYEQYFGPGTRLTVT.

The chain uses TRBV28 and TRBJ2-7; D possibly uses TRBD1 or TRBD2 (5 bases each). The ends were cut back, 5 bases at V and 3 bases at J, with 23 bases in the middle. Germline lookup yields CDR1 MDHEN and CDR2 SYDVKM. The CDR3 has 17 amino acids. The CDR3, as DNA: TGTGCCAGCAGTCACCTACTGACTGAGGGGCCATACTACGAGCAGTACTTC. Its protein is CASSHLLTEGPYYEQYF.

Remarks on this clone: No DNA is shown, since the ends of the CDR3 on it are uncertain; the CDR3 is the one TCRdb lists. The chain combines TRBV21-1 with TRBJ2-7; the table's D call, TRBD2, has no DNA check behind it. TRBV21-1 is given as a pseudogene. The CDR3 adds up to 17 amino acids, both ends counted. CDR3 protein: CASSKMWYHCSAHEQYF.

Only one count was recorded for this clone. The CDR3 DNA follows: TGTGCCAGCAGTTGGACAGGGCCCGTCGCCCAGTACTTC. Translated: CASSWTGPVAQYF. The chain couples TRBV28 to TRBJ2-5; 8 nucleotides match TRBD1. Germline V gene sequence: CDR1 MDHEN, CDR2 SYDVKM. The J segment lost 9 bases and the V segment lost 4 bases, leaving 7 bases of the junction unmatched. The CDR3 is 13 amino acids.

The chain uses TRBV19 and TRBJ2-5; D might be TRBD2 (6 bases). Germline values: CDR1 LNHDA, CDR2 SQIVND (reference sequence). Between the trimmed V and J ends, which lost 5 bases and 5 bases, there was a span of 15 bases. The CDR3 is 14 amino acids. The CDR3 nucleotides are TGTGCCAGTAGTGCCGTCGGGGGTATTGAGACCCAGTACTTC. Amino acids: CASSAVGGIETQYF.

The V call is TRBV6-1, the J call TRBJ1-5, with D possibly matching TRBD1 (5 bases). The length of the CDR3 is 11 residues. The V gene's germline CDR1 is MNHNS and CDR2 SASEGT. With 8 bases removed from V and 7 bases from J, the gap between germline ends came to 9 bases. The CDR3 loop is CASWEGQPQHF. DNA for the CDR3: TGTGCCAGCTGGGAGGGGCAGCCCCAGCATTTT.

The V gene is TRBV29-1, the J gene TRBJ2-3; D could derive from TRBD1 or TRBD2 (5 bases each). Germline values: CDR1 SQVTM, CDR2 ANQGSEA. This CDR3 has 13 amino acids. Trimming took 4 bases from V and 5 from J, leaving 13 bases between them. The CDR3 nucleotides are TGCAGCGTTGTCGGGGCGCTAGGAGATACGCAGTATTTT. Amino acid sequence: CSVVGALGDTQYF.

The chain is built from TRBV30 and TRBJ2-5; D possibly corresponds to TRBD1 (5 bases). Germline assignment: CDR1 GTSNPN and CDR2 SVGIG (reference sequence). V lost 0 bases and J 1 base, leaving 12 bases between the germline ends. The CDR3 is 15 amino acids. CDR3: CAWSVLRQPQETQYF. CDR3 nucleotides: TGTGCCTGGAGTGTACTGCGACAGCCCCAAGAGACCCAGTACTTC.

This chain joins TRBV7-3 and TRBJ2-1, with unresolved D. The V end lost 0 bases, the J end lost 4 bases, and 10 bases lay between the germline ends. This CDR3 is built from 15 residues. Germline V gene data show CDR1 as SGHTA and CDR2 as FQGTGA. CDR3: CASSLTYEGYNEQFF. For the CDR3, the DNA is TGTGCCAGCAGCTTAACATATGAAGGGTACAATGAGCAGTTCTTC.

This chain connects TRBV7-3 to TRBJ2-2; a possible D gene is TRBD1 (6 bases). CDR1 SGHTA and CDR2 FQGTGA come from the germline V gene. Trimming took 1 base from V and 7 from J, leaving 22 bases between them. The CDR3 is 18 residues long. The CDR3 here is CASSLILSGPGDGGELFF. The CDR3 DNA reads TGTGCCAGCAGCTTAATTTTGTCGGGACCAGGGGATGGCGGGGAGCTGTTTTTT.

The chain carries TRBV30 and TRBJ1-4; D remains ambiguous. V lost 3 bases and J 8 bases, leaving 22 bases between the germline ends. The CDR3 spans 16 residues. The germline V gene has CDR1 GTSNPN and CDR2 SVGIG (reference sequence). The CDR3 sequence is CAWRDRVRHIPEKLFF. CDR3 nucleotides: TGTGCCTGGAGGGACCGTGTCAGACACATCCCCGAAAAACTGTTTTTT.

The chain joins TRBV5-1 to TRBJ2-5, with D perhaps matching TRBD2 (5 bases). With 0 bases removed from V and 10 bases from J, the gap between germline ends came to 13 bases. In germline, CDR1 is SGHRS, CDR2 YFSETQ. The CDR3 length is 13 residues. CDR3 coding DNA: TGCGCCAGCAGCTTGGGAGGTAGCGAGGTCCAGTACTTC. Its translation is CASSLGGSEVQYF.

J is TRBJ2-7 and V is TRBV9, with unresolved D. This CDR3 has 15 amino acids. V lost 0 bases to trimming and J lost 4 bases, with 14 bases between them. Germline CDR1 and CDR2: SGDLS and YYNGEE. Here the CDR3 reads CASSVGAEADYEQYF. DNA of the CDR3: TGTGCCAGCAGCGTAGGTGCGGAAGCCGATTACGAGCAGTACTTC.

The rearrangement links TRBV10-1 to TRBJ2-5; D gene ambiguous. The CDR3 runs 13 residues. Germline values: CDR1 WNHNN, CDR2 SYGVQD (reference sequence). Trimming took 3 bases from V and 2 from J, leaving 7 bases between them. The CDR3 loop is CASSERVQETQYF. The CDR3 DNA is TGCGCCAGCAGTGAAAGGGTTCAAGAGACCCAGTACTTC.

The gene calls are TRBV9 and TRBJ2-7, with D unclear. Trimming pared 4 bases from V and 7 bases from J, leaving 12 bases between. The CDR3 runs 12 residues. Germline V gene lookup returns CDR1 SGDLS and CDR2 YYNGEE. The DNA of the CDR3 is TGTGCCAGCAGCCTTTCCCAAGGGGAGCAGTACTTC. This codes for CASSLSQGEQYF.

The CDR3 region is CASSSPGSRRTYEQYF. CDR3 sequence (DNA): TGTGCCAGCAGCTCTCCGGGTAGCCGACGTACCTACGAGCAGTACTTC. This chain joins TRBV7-2 and TRBJ2-7; D is ambiguous. Between the trimmed V and J ends, which lost 4 bases and 2 bases, there was a span of 18 bases. CDR1 and CDR2 from the germline V gene are SGHTA and FQGNSA. CDR3 length: 16 amino acids.

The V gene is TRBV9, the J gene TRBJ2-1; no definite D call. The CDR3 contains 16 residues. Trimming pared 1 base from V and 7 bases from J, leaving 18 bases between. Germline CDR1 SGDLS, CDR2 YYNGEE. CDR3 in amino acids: CASSVTPERVLNEQFF. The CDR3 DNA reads TGTGCCAGCAGCGTAACCCCCGAGAGAGTCTTGAATGAGCAGTTCTTC.

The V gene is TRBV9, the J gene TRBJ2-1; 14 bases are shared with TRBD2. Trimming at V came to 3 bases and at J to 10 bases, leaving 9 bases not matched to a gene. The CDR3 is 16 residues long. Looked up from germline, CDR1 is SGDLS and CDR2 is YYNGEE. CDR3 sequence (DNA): TGTGCCAGCAGCGACGGGACTAGCGGGAGTTTATTCGAGCAGTTCTTC. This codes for CASSDGTSGSLFEQFF.

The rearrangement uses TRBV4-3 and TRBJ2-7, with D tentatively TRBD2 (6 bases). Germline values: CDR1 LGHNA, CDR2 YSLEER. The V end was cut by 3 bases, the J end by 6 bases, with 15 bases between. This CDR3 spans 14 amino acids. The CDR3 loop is CASSQGLLSSEQYF. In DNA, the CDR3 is TGCGCCAGCAGCCAGGGACTCCTTAGCTCCGAGCAGTACTTC.

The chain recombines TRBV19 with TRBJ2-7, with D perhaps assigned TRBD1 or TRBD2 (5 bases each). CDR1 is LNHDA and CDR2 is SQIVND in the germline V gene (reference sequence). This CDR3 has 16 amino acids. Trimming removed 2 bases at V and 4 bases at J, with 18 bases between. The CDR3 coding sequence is TGTGCCAGTAGTATACAAGGGACGACAGTTCAATACGAGCAGTACTTC. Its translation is CASSIQGTTVQYEQYF. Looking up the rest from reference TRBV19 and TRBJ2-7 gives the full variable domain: DGGITQSPKYLFRKEGQNVTLSCEQNLNHDAMYWYRQDPGQGLRLIYYSQIVNDFQKGDIAEGYSVSREKKESFPLTVTSAQKNPTAFYLCASSIQGTTVQYEQYFGPGTRLTVT.

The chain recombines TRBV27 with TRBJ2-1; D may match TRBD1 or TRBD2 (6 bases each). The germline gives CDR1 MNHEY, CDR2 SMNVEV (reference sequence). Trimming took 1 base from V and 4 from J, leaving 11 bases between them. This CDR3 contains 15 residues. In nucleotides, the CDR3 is TGTGCCAGCAGTTTATTAGGGGGGAAATACAATGAGCAGTTCTTC. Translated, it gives CASSLLGGKYNEQFF.

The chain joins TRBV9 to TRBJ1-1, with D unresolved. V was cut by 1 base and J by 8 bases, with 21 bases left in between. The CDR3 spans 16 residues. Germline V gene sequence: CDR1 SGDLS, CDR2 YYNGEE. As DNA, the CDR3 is TGTGCCAGCAGCGTAAGCTCAAGGGCAGACGTCCTAGAAGCTTTCTTT. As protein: CASSVSSRADVLEAFF.

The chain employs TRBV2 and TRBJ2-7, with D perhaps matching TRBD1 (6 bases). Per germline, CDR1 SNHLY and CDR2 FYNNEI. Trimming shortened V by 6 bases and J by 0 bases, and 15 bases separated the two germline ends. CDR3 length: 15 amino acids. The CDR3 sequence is CASRHRDTYSYEQYF. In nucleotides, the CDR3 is TGTGCCAGCAGGCACCGGGACACGTACTCCTACGAGCAGTACTTC.

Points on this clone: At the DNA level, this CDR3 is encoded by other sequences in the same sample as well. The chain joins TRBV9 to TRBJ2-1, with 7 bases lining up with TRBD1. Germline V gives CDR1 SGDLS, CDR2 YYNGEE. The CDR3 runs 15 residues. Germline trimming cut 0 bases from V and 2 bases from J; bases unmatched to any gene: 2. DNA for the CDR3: TGTGCCAGCAGCGTAGTCCAGGGGGCCTACAATGAGCAGTTCTTC. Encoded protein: CASSVVQGAYNEQFF.

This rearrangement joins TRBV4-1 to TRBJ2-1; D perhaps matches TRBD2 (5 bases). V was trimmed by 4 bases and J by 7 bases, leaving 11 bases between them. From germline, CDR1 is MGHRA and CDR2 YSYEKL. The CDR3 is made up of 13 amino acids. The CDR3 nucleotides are TGCGCCAGCAGCCCAGTGGAGGTAAATGAGCAGTTCTTC. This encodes CASSPVEVNEQFF.

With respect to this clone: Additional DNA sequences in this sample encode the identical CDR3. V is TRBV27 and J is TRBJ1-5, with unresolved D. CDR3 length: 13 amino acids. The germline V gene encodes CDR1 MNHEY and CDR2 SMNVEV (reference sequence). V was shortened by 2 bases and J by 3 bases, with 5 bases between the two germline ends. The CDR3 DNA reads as TGTGCCAGCAGTTTAGGGATCAATCAGCCCCAGCATTTT. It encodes CASSLGINQPQHF.

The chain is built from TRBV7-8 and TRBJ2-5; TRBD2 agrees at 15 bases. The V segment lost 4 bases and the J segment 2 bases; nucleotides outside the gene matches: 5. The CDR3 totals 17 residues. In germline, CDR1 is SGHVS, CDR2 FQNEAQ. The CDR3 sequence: CASSSGLAGGLQETQYF. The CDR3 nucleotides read TGTGCCAGCAGCTCGGGACTAGCGGGGGGCTTACAAGAGACCCAGTACTTC.